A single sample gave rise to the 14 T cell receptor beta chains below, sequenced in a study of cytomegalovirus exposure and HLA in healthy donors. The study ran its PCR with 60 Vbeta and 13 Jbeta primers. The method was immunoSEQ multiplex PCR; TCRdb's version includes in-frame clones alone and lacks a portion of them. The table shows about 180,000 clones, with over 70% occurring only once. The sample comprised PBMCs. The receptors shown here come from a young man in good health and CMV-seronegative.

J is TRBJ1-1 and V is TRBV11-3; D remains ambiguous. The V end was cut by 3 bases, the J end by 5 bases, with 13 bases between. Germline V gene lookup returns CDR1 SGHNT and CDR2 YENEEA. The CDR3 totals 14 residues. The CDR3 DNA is TGTGCCAGCAGCTTGGGTCAGGCGATGACTGAAGCTTTCTTT. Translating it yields CASSLGQAMTEAFF.

In nucleotides, the CDR3 is TGCGCCAGCAGCTTGGTTGGGGGCCTTAGCACAGATACGCAGTATTTT. Translated, it gives CASSLVGGLSTDTQYF. This chain links TRBV5-1 with TRBJ2-3; a possible D gene is TRBD1 (6 bases). Germline V gives CDR1 SGHRS, CDR2 YFSETQ. V lost 0 bases and J lost 0, with 11 bases in between. The CDR3 loop spans 16 amino acids.

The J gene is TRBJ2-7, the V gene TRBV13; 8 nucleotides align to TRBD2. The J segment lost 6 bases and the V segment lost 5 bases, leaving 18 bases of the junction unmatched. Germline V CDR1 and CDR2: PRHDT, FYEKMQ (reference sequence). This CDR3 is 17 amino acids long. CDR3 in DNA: TGTGCCAGCAGCCGCCGGGACCTAGCGGGTTCCTCTGGCGAGCAGTACTTC. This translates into CASSRRDLAGSSGEQYF.

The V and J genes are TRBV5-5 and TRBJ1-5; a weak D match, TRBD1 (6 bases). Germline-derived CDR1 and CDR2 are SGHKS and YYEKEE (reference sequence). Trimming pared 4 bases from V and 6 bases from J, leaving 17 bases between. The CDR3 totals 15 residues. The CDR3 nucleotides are TGTGCCAGCAGCCATAGGCGGGGGGCTGGTCAGCCCCAGCATTTT. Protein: CASSHRRGAGQPQHF.

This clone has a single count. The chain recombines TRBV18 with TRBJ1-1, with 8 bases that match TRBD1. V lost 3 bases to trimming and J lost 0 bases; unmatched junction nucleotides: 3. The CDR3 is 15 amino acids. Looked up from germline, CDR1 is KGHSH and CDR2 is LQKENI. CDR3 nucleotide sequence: TGTGCCAGCTCACCGGGACAGGCCTTGAACACTGAAGCTTTCTTT. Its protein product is CASSPGQALNTEAFF.

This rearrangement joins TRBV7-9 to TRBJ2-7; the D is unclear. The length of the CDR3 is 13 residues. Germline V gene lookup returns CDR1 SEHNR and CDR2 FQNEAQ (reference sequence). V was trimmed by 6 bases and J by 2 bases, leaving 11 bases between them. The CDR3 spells CASRMAPTYEQYF. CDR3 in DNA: TGTGCCAGCAGGATGGCACCAACCTACGAGCAGTACTTC.

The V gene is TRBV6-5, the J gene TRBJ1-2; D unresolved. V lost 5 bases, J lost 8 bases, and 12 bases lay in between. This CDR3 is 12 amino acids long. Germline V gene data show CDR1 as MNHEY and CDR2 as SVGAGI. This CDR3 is CASSRGREGYTF. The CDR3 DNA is TGTGCCAGCAGTCGTGGACGGGAAGGCTACACCTTC.

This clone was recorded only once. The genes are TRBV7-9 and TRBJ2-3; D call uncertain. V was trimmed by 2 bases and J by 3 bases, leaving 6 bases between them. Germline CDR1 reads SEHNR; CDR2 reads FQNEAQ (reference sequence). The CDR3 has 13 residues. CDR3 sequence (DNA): TGTGCCAGCAGCTTAATCGGGACAGATACGCAGTATTTT. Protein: CASSLIGTDTQYF.

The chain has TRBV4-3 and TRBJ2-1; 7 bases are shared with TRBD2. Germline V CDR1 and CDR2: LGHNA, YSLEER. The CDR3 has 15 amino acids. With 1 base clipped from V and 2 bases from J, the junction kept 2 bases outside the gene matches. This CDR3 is CASSQARGAYNEQFF. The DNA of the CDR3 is TGCGCCAGCAGCCAAGCACGGGGGGCCTACAATGAGCAGTTCTTC.

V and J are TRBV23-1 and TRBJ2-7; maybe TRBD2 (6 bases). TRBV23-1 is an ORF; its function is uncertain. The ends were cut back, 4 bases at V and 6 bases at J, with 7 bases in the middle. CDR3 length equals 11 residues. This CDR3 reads CASSRGVEQYF. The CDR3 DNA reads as TGCGCCAGCAGTCGCGGGGTCGAGCAGTACTTC.

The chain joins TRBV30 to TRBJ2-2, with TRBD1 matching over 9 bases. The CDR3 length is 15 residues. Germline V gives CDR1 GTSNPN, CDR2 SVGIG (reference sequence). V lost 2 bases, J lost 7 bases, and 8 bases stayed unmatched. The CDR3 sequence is CAWSSGTGSVGELFF. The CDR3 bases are TGTGCCTGGAGTTCCGGGACAGGGTCGGTCGGGGAGCTGTTTTTT.

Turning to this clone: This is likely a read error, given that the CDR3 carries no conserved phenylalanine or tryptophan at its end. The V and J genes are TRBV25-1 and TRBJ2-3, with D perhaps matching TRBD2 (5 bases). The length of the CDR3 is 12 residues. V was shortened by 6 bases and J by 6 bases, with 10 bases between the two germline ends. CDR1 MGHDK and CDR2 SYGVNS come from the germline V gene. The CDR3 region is CASRLDSDTQYS. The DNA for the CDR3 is TGTGCCAGCAGACTAGATTCGGATACGCAGTATTCT.

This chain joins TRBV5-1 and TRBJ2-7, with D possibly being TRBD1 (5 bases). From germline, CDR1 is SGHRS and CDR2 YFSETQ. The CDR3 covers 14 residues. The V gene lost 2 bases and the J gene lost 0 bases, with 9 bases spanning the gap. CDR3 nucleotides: TGCGCCAGCAGCTTAGGGGTCACCTCCTACGAGCAGTACTTC. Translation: CASSLGVTSYEQYF. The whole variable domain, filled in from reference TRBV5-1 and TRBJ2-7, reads KAGVTQTPRYLIKTRGQQVTLSCSPISGHRSVSWYQQTPGQGLQFLFEYFSETQRNKGNFPGRFSGRQFSNSRSEMNVSTLELGDSALYLCASSLGVTSYEQYFGPGTRLTVT.

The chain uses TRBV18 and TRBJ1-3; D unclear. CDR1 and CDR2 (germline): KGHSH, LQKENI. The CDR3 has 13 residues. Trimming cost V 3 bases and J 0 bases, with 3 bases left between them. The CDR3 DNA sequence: TGTGCCAGCTCACCTATCTCTGGAAACACCATATATTTT. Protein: CASSPISGNTIYF.